These T cell receptor beta chains were read from a single sample in a study of T cell responses to AZD1222 COVID-19 vaccine. Produced via immunoSEQ multiplex PCR; TCRdb's table is partial and in-frame only. Altogether about 120,000 clones are present, less than 90% being singletons, with the ten largest covering 2.4%. The source material was peripheral blood, sampled on day 0 of AZD1222 vaccination. The receptors come from an adult in good health. CDR3s include the opening cysteine and the closing phenylalanine or tryptophan. The order of the fields is V gene, clone size, D gene, J gene, CDR3 DNA, CDR3 protein. The D gene is left open where the match is weak. Clone size is given for some rows only: seen once, a few or many times, or a class if the clone is expanded.

>TRBV5-1|NA|TRBD1|TRBJ1-5
TGCGCCAGCAGCTTAGGCAGGGGGAATCAGCCCCAGCATTTT
CASSLGRGNQPQHF
>TRBV9|NA|TRBD2|TRBJ2-7
TGTGCCAGCAGCCCCCTCCTAGCGGGGTACGAGCAGTACTTC
CASSPLLAGYEQYF
>TRBV6-5|once|NA|TRBJ2-3
TGTGCCAGCCACCGAGTCACAGATACGCAGTATTTT
CASHRVTDTQYF
>TRBV2|NA|NA|TRBJ1-5
TGTGCCAGCAGTGAGGGGCAGGTCAATCAGCCCCAGCATTTT
CASSEGQVNQPQHF
>TRBV18|NA|TRBD1|TRBJ2-7
TGTGCCAGCTCAACGGGACAGGGCGACGAGCAGTACTTC
CASSTGQGDEQYF
>TRBV9|NA|TRBD1|TRBJ1-6
TGTGCCAGCAGCCTCAGGGAGGGGGCCTCTAGCTCCTATAATTCACCCCTCCACTTT
CASSLREGASSSYNSPLHF
>TRBV29-1|NA|NA|TRBJ1-1
TGCAGCGTTGCTTGGGGATCAGCCGAAGCTTTCTTT
CSVAWGSAEAFF
>TRBV12-3/TRBV12-4|once|NA|TRBJ1-2
TGTGCCAGTGACGGGCAGTATGGCTACACCTTC
CASDGQYGYTF
>TRBV7-3|NA|TRBD1|TRBJ1-1
TGTGCCAGCAGCCAGGACAGGCGCACTGAAGCTTTCTTT
CASSQDRRTEAFF
>TRBV5-8|NA|NA|TRBJ2-7
TGTGCCAGCAGCCCCTGGGGTCCCGCCTACGAGCAGTACTTC
CASSPWGPAYEQYF
>TRBV6-1|NA|TRBD1|TRBJ1-4
TGTGCCAGCAGTGAGGGGGACAGGATGGATGAAAAACTGTTTTTT
CASSEGDRMDEKLFF